These 28 T cell receptor beta chains were all obtained from the same sample, sequenced in a study of T cell repertoires in aging, cancer and after chemotherapy. Peripheral blood genomic DNA, not sorted cells or RNA, was the template. Multiplex touch-down PCR with TRB-A/B primers amplified rearranged V-D-J TRB sequences. MiXCR, run by TCRdb on the multiplex PCR reads, gives a single entry per CDR3 protein. Counted here are about 5,600 distinct CDR3 sequences, 25% to 30% occurring once; the ten biggest clones make up around 10%. The sequencing sample was made of blood. These receptors all come from a human donor with a solid tumor.

The CDR3 sequence: CASSFLALEFLDTQYF. CDR3 coding DNA: TGTGCCAGCAGTTTTTTGGCCTTGGAATTTCTGGATACGCAGTATTTT. The chain combines TRBV7-6 with TRBJ2-3; D call uncertain. Trimming removed 6 bases from V and 6 bases from J, with 22 bases in between. This CDR3 has 16 residues. CDR1 SGHVS and CDR2 FNYEAQ come from the germline V gene.

This clonotype was recorded a few times. The V gene is TRBV7-3, the J gene TRBJ2-1; 10 bases align to TRBD2. Losses at the gene ends were 1 base for V and 9 bases for J; bases not matched to a gene: 6. The V gene's germline CDR1 is SGHTA and CDR2 FQGTGA. This CDR3 region has 15 residues. The CDR3 nucleotides are TGTGCCAGCAGCTTAATGAGCGGGGGGGCCGGTGAGCAGTTCTTC. Amino acids: CASSLMSGGAGEQFF.

V is TRBV5-4 and J is TRBJ2-7; 7 nucleotides match TRBD1. The CDR3 sequence is 15 residues long. Trimming took 0 bases from V and 2 from J; bases not matched to a gene: 5. From germline, CDR1 is SGHNT and CDR2 YYREEE (reference sequence). CDR3 sequence (DNA): TGTGCCAGCAGCTTGGAAGGAGACAGGGCCTACGAGCAGTACTTC. As protein: CASSLEGDRAYEQYF.

The chain couples TRBV20-1 to TRBJ2-2; maybe TRBD2 (6 bases). Germline CDR1 is DFQATT and CDR2 is SNEGSKA (reference sequence). Trimming stripped 0 bases from V and 8 bases from J, with 13 bases between. The CDR3 has 14 amino acids. CDR3 residues: CSARDWRGKGELFF. CDR3 nucleotides: TGCAGTGCTAGAGATTGGCGGGGAAAAGGGGAGCTGTTTTTT.

The V and J genes are TRBV10-3 and TRBJ1-1, with a possible D match to TRBD1 (6 bases). From germline, CDR1 is ENHRY and CDR2 SYGVKD. This CDR3 has 12 amino acids. V was trimmed by 7 bases and J by 4 bases, leaving 10 bases between them. The CDR3 loop is CAIKSGATEAFF. CDR3 nucleotides: TGTGCCATCAAATCAGGGGCCACTGAAGCTTTCTTT.

By share, this clonotype counts as medium-sized. The V call is TRBV29-1, the J call TRBJ1-2, with D possibly matching TRBD1 (6 bases). Trimming left V 6 bases short and J 7 bases short, with 21 bases between. Germline V CDR1 and CDR2: SQVTM, ANQGSEA. The CDR3 is 14 residues long. The CDR3 coding sequence is TGCAGCGTAAACCGGGACAACCGCCGAGGTGGCTACACCTTC. Translating it yields CSVNRDNRRGGYTF.

The CDR3 loop is CASSRAISDVELFF. The CDR3 DNA reads as TGTGCCAGCAGCAGGGCCATCTCGGATGTGGAGCTGTTTTTT. The V call is TRBV5-4, the J call TRBJ2-2; the D is unclear. This CDR3 is 14 amino acids long. The germline V gene encodes CDR1 SGHNT and CDR2 YYREEE (reference sequence). The ends were cut back, 4 bases at V and 10 bases at J, with 17 bases in the middle.

This clonotype was observed a handful of times. V and J are TRBV12-3 or TRBV12-4 and TRBJ2-7, with TRBD1 identical over 9 bases. J was trimmed by 5 bases and V by 1 base; bases with no gene match: 6. CDR3 length: 15 residues. The CDR3 DNA follows: TGTGCCAGCAGTTTAGATGGGACAGGGTACCACGAGCAGTACTTC. Translating gives CASSLDGTGYHEQYF.

This clonotype qualifies as medium-sized. The V call is TRBV29-1, the J call TRBJ1-4; D possibly corresponds to TRBD1 (6 bases). Trimming stripped 6 bases from V and 5 bases from J, with 16 bases between. The CDR3 loop spans 14 amino acids. Germline V gene sequence: CDR1 SQVTM, CDR2 ANQGSEA. The CDR3 bases are TGCAGCGTCCGCGATAGGGGGGAAAATGAAAAACTGTTTTTT. It specifies CSVRDRGENEKLFF.

Relative to its sample, this clonotype is medium-sized. This chain uses TRBV19 with TRBJ2-7; the D gene is possibly TRBD2 (5 bases). V was cut by 1 base and J by 2 bases, with 12 bases left in between. The CDR3 contains 15 residues. CDR1 is LNHDA and CDR2 is SQIVND in the germline V gene (reference sequence). The CDR3 coding sequence is TGTGCCAGTAGTATAGTCGGCGGGCCGGCCTACGAGCAGTACTTC. Encoded protein: CASSIVGGPAYEQYF.

The rearrangement joins TRBV27 to TRBJ1-4; tentative D call: TRBD1 (5 bases). Germline V gene sequence: CDR1 MNHEY, CDR2 SMNVEV (reference sequence). The CDR3 runs to 12 residues. The DNA of the CDR3 is TGTGCTTCGGGACGGCCGAATGAAAAACTGTTTTTT. Translation: CASGRPNEKLFF.

This clonotype is labeled as medium-sized. J is TRBJ2-1 and V is TRBV29-1; 9 bases align to TRBD1. This CDR3 spans 14 amino acids. CDR1 and CDR2 (germline): SQVTM, ANQGSEA. Trimming removed 6 bases from V and 9 bases from J; junction bases left unmatched: 12. The CDR3 sequence: CSVPSGQGWGEQFF. CDR3 coding DNA: TGCAGCGTGCCTTCGGGACAGGGCTGGGGTGAGCAGTTCTTC.

This clonotype is medium-sized (0.01 to 0.1%). CDR3 in DNA: TGTGCCAGCAGCCTGACAGGGGTACATGGCTACACCTTC. Amino acids: CASSLTGVHGYTF. The V and J genes are TRBV12-3 or TRBV12-4 and TRBJ1-2; TRBD1 matches at 8 bases. V dropped 6 bases and J dropped 6; count of bases not matched to a gene: 6. The CDR3 sequence is 13 residues long.

The table lists this clonotype with a few counts. The chain employs TRBV19 and TRBJ1-5; possible D gene TRBD1, 5 bases. Trimming left V 7 bases short and J 4 bases short, with 17 bases between. In germline, CDR1 is LNHDA, CDR2 SQIVND (reference sequence). The CDR3 spans 15 residues. In nucleotides, the CDR3 is TGTGCCAGTACCTCCTCGGGAGGGGTAAATCAGCCCCAGCATTTT. This codes for CASTSSGGVNQPQHF.

The chain employs TRBV6-5 and TRBJ1-1; a possible D gene is TRBD1 (6 bases). Germline-derived CDR1 and CDR2 are MNHEY and SVGAGI. V was trimmed by 5 bases and J by 1 base, leaving 11 bases between them. CDR3 length: 14 amino acids. The CDR3 spells CASSAYRENTEAFF. Written as DNA, the CDR3 is TGTGCCAGCAGTGCCTACAGGGAGAACACTGAAGCTTTCTTT.

The chain employs TRBV12-3 or TRBV12-4 and TRBJ1-5; unclear D gene. V lost 4 bases and J lost 7, with 11 bases in between. The length of the CDR3 is 13 residues. Written as DNA, the CDR3 is TGTGCCAGCAGTTGGAGTGATGGCCAGCCCCAGCATTTT. The encoded protein is CASSWSDGQPQHF.

The rearrangement uses TRBV20-1 and TRBJ2-3, with 8 bases identical to TRBD2. The germline gives CDR1 DFQATT, CDR2 SNEGSKA (reference sequence). This CDR3 is 15 amino acids long. With V trimmed by 2 bases and J by 6 bases, 10 bases remained unmatched. The CDR3 region has the DNA TGCAGTGCTAGAAGCGTCGGGGGGGCCTCGGATACGCAGTATTTT. It codes for CSARSVGGASDTQYF.

The chain has TRBV7-9 and TRBJ2-7; unclear D gene. V shed 5 bases and J shed 3 bases, with 17 bases lying between them. The CDR3 sequence is 15 residues long. The V gene's germline CDR1 is SEHNR and CDR2 FQNEAQ (reference sequence). Here the CDR3 DNA reads TGTGCCAGCAGCCCGGAAGGGAATTCTCGCTACGAGCAGTACTTC. Encoded protein: CASSPEGNSRYEQYF.

By proportion, this clonotype is medium-sized. The chain is built from TRBV6-5 and TRBJ1-2; 8 nucleotides match TRBD1. Germline loops: CDR1 MNHEY, CDR2 SVGAGI. The junction had 11 bases not matched to a gene; V was cut back by 2 bases and J by 0 bases. The CDR3 contains 18 residues. CDR3 residues: CASSYTGTGPLANYGYTF. CDR3 bases: TGTGCCAGCAGTTACACGGGGACAGGACCCTTAGCTAACTATGGCTACACCTTC.

This clonotype is large. This sequence joins TRBV15 and TRBJ1-6; D gene uncertain. The CDR3 extends over 14 amino acids. Trimming cost V 3 bases and J 2 bases, with 5 bases left between them. Germline CDR1 is LNHNV and CDR2 is YYDKDF (reference sequence). In DNA form, the CDR3 reads TGTGCCACCAGCAGGGGGACCTATAATTCACCCCTCCACTTT. Its translation is CATSRGTYNSPLHF.

This clonotype was found a few times. CDR3 nucleotides: TGCGCCAGCAGACCCGGGACCCGTACCACCGGGGAGCTGTTTTTT. As protein: CASRPGTRTTGELFF. The V gene is TRBV10-2, the J gene TRBJ2-2; the D call may be TRBD1 or TRBD2 (5 bases each). Germline V gives CDR1 WSHSY, CDR2 SAAADI. This CDR3 is built from 15 residues. Trimming took off 6 bases at V and 4 bases at J, with 15 bases between the two ends.

On this clonotype: Because the CDR3 is missing its conserved closing phenylalanine or tryptophan, this is likely a read error. V and J are TRBV6-4 and TRBJ2-1, with 9 bases identical to TRBD2. Losses at the gene ends were 0 bases for V and 8 bases for J; bases not matched to a gene: 5. The CDR3 contains 15 residues. Germline V gene lookup returns CDR1 MRHNA and CDR2 SNTAGT. The CDR3 DNA is TGTGCCAGCAGTGACTCTAGCGGGGGAAGGGATGAGCAGTTCTAC. Translation gives CASSDSSGGRDEQFY.

This chain joins TRBV27 and TRBJ2-3; 9 bases align to TRBD1. Germline CDR1 reads MNHEY; CDR2 reads SMNVEV (reference sequence). With 5 bases clipped from V and 12 bases from J, the junction kept 6 bases outside the gene matches. The length of the CDR3 is 12 residues. This CDR3 reads CASSTGGKIQYF. The DNA for the CDR3 is TGTGCCAGCAGTACAGGGGGCAAGATTCAGTATTTT.

The rearrangement joins TRBV20-1 to TRBJ1-3; unclear D gene. V lost 3 bases and J 2 bases, leaving 8 bases between the germline ends. Germline V CDR1 and CDR2: DFQATT, SNEGSKA (reference sequence). This CDR3 region has 13 residues. For the CDR3, the DNA is TGCAGTGCTAGGGGCGGACCTGGAAACACCATATATTTT. It yields the protein CSARGGPGNTIYF.

Worth noting for this clonotype: Germline and junction disagree at one end, which may indicate a read error. The CDR3 region has the DNA TGTGACAGCAGCCTTCAGACTGGGGACTACGAGCAGTACTTC. Translating gives CDSSLQTGDYEQYF. The chain joins TRBV7-2 to TRBJ2-7; D is ambiguous. The CDR3 covers 14 residues. CDR1 is SGHTA, CDR2 FQGNSA, per germline.

This clonotype was counted only a few times. The V gene is TRBV5-5, the J gene TRBJ1-2; D remains ambiguous. The germline gives CDR1 SGHKS, CDR2 YYEKEE (reference sequence). The CDR3 runs 13 residues. Trimming took off 3 bases at V and 8 bases at J, with 14 bases between the two ends. CDR3 loop: CASSWEDGSGYTF. In DNA, the CDR3 is TGTGCCAGCAGCTGGGAGGACGGGAGCGGCTACACCTTC.

The rearrangement uses TRBV27 and TRBJ1-5; perhaps TRBD1 as D (5 bases). Deletions cut 3 bases from V and 6 bases from J, with 9 bases between. CDR1 and CDR2 from the germline V gene are MNHEY and SMNVEV (reference sequence). The CDR3 runs 13 residues. CDR3 bases: TGTGCCAGCAGTTTCTCCAGGGTTCAGCCCCAGCATTTT. Its protein product is CASSFSRVQPQHF.

The chain employs TRBV5-1 and TRBJ2-5; no clear D gene. V was cut by 1 base and J by 0 bases, with 7 bases left in between. The CDR3 sequence is 14 residues long. CDR1 and CDR2 from the germline V gene are SGHRS and YFSETQ. This chain's CDR3 is CASSLMGDQETQYF. CDR3 bases: TGCGCCAGCAGCTTGATGGGTGACCAAGAGACCCAGTACTTC.